This TCR beta chain originates from a study of OX40 agonist ivuxolimab in advanced cancers. The CDR3 is made up of 21 amino acids. The trim removed 5 bases at V and 6 bases at J, leaving 25 bases unmatched. Assay: immunoSEQ multiplex PCR; the TCRdb copy retains only in-frame clones and omits some. The sample lists roughly 48,000 clones, roughly 91% occurring once. The chain is built from TRBV6-7 and TRBJ2-1; 10 bases line up with TRBD2. TRBV6-7 is an ORF, and what it does is uncertain. This specimen was CD4+ or CD8+ T cells sorted from blood, taken in a trial of the OX40 agonist ivuxolimab. This receptor was identified in an adult with an advanced solid tumor such as melanoma, head and neck, liver or kidney cancer. The CDR3 sequence is CASSHPKWLAGAPAPGNEQFF. As DNA, the CDR3 is TGTGCCAGCAGTCATCCAAAATGGCTAGCGGGGGCGCCAGCTCCTGGCAATGAGCAGTTCTTC.